Listed below are T cell receptor beta chains from one sample, sequenced in a study of T cell responses to AZD1222 COVID-19 vaccine. The method was immunoSEQ multiplex PCR; TCRdb's version includes in-frame clones alone and lacks a portion of them. The table records some 84,000 clones, roughly 85% of them present only once. Material: peripheral blood, obtained 28 days after the second AZD1222 dose. These receptor sequences come from an adult who received the AZD1222 COVID-19 vaccine. Each CDR3 is given with its conserved first and last residue. The order of the fields is clone size, V gene, J gene, D gene, CDR3 DNA, CDR3 protein. The D gene is left open where the match is weak. For some rows the clone size is stated as once, few or many, or as a class when expanded; others skip it.

-	TRBV7-3	TRBJ2-1	-	TGTGCCAGCAGCTTATTAGGGTCCAACGGAGGTGAGCAGTTCTTC	CASSLLGSNGGEQFF
-	TRBV6-4	TRBJ2-7	TRBD2	TGTGCCAGCAGTGACGGGAGGGCCTTCGACGAGCAGTACTTC	CASSDGRAFDEQYF
-	TRBV4-2	TRBJ2-6	-	TGTGCCAGCAGCCTATCCCCGCTGGGGCAGGGCCTCTTCTCTGGGGCCAACGTCCTGACTTTC	CASSLSPLGQGLFSGANVLTF
-	TRBV7-2	TRBJ1-2	-	TGTGCCAGCAGCTTAGGAGGGTATGGCTACACCTTC	CASSLGGYGYTF
-	TRBV9	TRBJ1-1	-	TGTGCCAGCAGCGTAGGCCCAGGGATGAACACTGAAGCTTTCTTT	CASSVGPGMNTEAFF
-	TRBV7-2	TRBJ2-5	-	TGTGCCAGCAGCCGGGCCCGGGGAGGCTATGAGACCCAGTACTTC	CASSRARGGYETQYF
-	TRBV4-1	TRBJ1-4	-	TGCGCCAGCAGCCAATTTATGCGGCGAAAGGGTGAAAAACTGTTTTTT	CASSQFMRRKGEKLFF
-	TRBV3-1/TRBV3-2	TRBJ2-2	-	TGTGCCAGCAGCCCGTACGGGACAAACGGGGAGCTGTTTTTT	CASSPYGTNGELFF
-	TRBV5-6	TRBJ1-1	-	TGTGCCAGCAGCTCCCGATCGGTCCGGTGGACTGAAGCTTTCTTT	CASSSRSVRWTEAFF
-	TRBV5-8	TRBJ2-3	TRBD1	TGTGCCAGCAGGTCCGGGACAGGGGGCGCAGATACGCAGTATTTT	CASRSGTGGADTQYF
-	TRBV28	TRBJ1-4	-	TGTGCCAGCAGTTTTCAGGGACTGACTAATGAAAAACTGTTTTTT	CASSFQGLTNEKLFF
-	TRBV24-1	TRBJ1-2	-	TGTGCCACCAGTGACGGCCCTGACAGAGATGGCTACACCTTC	CATSDGPDRDGYTF
few	TRBV28	TRBJ1-4	-	TGTGCCAGCAGTCCTCCTATGGGACTCGCTAATGAAAAACTGTTTTTT	CASSPPMGLANEKLFF
-	TRBV19	TRBJ2-1	-	TGTGCCAGTAGTATTCCCCAGGGAAGCTCCTACAATGAGCAGTTCTTC	CASSIPQGSSYNEQFF